This TCR beta chain was sequenced for a study of blood T cell repertoires in COVID-19. The overall study: PBMCs, B-cell-depleted T cells, or T cells were the source of the cDNA or gDNA that made up the material.

In the authors' workflow: Reference gene primers were amplified, and this amplification served to estimate nucleated cell counts. Measured with immunoSEQ multiplex PCR; TCRdb has only the in-frame clones, and not every one. V and J calls and clone size are given by that table; D and trimming were obtained from the DNA. The sample contains 100,000 to 110,000 clones, 80% of which appear only once. This sequence originates from a man in his sixties or seventies with active or convalescent COVID-19. The sequenced sample was peripheral blood.

CDR3 loop: CASNRDRGLGGYTF. The CDR3 DNA reads as TGTGCCAGCAACCGGGACAGGGGGCTGGGTGGCTACACCTTC. V usage is TRBV6-5 and J usage is TRBJ1-2; 12 bases fit TRBD1. Germline V gene data show CDR1 as MNHEY and CDR2 as SVGAGI. The V segment lost 7 bases and the J segment 7 bases; nucleotides outside the gene matches: 7. The length of the CDR3 is 14 residues.